One sample yielded the 5 T cell receptor beta chains listed below, sequenced in a study of high-grade serous ovarian cancer treatment subgroups. Generated by immunoSEQ multiplex PCR, the TCRdb table keeps only in-frame clones and is missing some. Here the sample spans a few thousand clones, over 70% being singletons. The tumor samples were collected prior to definitive surgery or chemotherapy. The sequencing sample was made of tumor tissue. The source of these receptors is a human donor with high-grade serous ovarian cancer.

This rearrangement joins TRBV25-1 to TRBJ2-5; no definite D call. The CDR3 sequence is 12 residues long. With 7 bases removed from V and 2 bases from J, the gap between germline ends came to 8 bases. The germline CDR1 and CDR2 sequences are MGHDK and SYGVNS. The CDR3 region is CASIGRQETQYF. The CDR3, as DNA: TGTGCCAGCATCGGCAGGCAAGAGACCCAGTACTTC.

This clone was seen just once. A junction boundary mismatches the germline segment, possibly from a read error. The genes are TRBV11-2 and TRBJ2-7, with no clear D. The CDR3 has 12 amino acids. Germline V gives CDR1 SGHAT, CDR2 FQNNGV. The CDR3 DNA reads as TGTGCCAGCAGCTTAACCCCCAACGAGCAGTGCTTC. Its translation: CASSLTPNEQCF.

The chain combines TRBV9 with TRBJ2-3; 9 bases are shared with TRBD2. The CDR3 extends over 24 amino acids. V gave up 0 bases and J gave up 0 bases; unmatched junction bases: 26. Germline loops: CDR1 SGDLS, CDR2 YYNGEE. This CDR3 reads CASSVDDVAGGRLGAGTSTDTQYF. The CDR3 nucleotides are TGTGCCAGCAGCGTAGATGACGTTGCGGGGGGGCGGTTAGGCGCGGGGACTAGCACAGATACGCAGTATTTT.

V is TRBV28 and J is TRBJ1-3; TRBD1 matches at 12 bases. The V gene's germline CDR1 is MDHEN and CDR2 SYDVKM. The CDR3 is 17 amino acids. V was clipped by 5 bases and J by 1 base; unmatched bases: 6. CDR3 residues: CASSPGDRGLSGNTIYF. The DNA of the CDR3 is TGTGCCAGCAGTCCGGGGGACAGGGGGCTTTCTGGAAACACCATATATTTT.

This sequence joins TRBV25-1 and TRBJ1-4, with D perhaps TRBD1 (5 bases). The germline V gene has CDR1 MGHDK and CDR2 SYGVNS. CDR3 length: 15 residues. V lost 4 bases, J lost 8 bases, and 17 bases lay in between. The CDR3 DNA reads as TGTGCCAGCAGTGTTACAACGGGGGGAGGGGAAAAACTGTTTTTT. It specifies CASSVTTGGGEKLFF.